Sequencing of this TCR beta chain was carried out in a study of spatial heterogeneity in lung cancer. Study results and limitations: Quantities of ubiquitous and regional expanded TCRs paralleled ubiquitous and regional nonsynonymous mutations, respectively. Expanded intratumoral alpha and beta TCR counts tracked tumor mutation counts. Tumor T-cell coverage was an estimated 7% or so for alpha and 13% for beta chains.

As for time point: sample taken at primary tumor resection. This CDR3 region has 13 residues. The V end lost 4 bases, the J end lost 0 bases, and 5 bases lay between the germline ends. Germline V gene data show CDR1 as LGHDT and CDR2 as YNNKEL (reference sequence). TCRdb recomputed calls from the 5' RACE reads with MiXCR, one row per CDR3 protein. The table has 6,400 or so distinct CDR3 sequences, roughly 6.3% seen once. The sample holds many counts of this clonotype. Its antigen is still unknown. This TCR was sampled from a male donor with early-stage non-small cell lung cancer. V and J are TRBV3-1 and TRBJ2-3; possible D gene TRBD2, 5 bases. Sequenced material: lung tumor tissue, taken at surgery. CDR3: CASSRTSTDTQYF. Written as DNA, the CDR3 is TGTGCCAGCAGCCGGACTAGCACAGATACGCAGTATTTT.